This section outlines one T cell receptor (beta chain) sequence together with its context. Using immunoSEQ multiplex PCR, the repertoire was profiled, and TCRdb retains in-frame clones only, with some absent. The sample lists fewer than 200,000 clones, more than 70% occurring once. Participants were placed into cohorts based on the clinical history they reported. The sample is drawn from a study of blood T cell repertoires in COVID-19. The CDR3 runs to 16 residues. CDR1 and CDR2 from the germline V gene are SGHRS and YFSETQ. The V and J ends lost 0 bases and 5 bases respectively, with 12 bases between them.

This chain joins TRBV5-1 and TRBJ1-6; perhaps TRBD1 as D (6 bases). Sequencing was carried out using PBMCs or T cells enriched from blood (not recorded which). The receptor was isolated from a woman aged 50 to 60 in a cohort exposed to, infected with or recovered from COVID-19 (not recorded which). CDR3 residues: CASSLGGRTDNSPLHF. The DNA for the CDR3 is TGCGCCAGCAGCTTGGGGGGGCGCACTGATAATTCACCCCTCCACTTT.